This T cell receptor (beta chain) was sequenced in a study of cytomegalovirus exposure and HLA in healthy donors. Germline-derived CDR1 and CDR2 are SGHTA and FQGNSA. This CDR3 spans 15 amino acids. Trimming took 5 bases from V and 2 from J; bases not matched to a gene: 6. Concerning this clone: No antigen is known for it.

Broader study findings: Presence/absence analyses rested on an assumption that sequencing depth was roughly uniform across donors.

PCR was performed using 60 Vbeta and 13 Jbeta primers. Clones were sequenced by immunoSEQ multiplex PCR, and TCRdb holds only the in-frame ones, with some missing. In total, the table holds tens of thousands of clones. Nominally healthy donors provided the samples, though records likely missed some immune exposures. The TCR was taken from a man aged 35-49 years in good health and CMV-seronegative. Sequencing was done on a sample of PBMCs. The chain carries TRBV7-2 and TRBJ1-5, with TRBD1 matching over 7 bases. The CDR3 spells CASSERQGRNQPQHF. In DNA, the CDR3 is TGTGCCAGCAGCGAAAGACAGGGCCGCAATCAGCCCCAGCATTTT.